This T cell receptor beta chain was sequenced in a study of cytomegalovirus exposure and HLA in healthy donors (dated by TCRdb to the late 2010s). Looking at the study overall: An earlier analysis of 587 of the donors reported approximately 260 Gb of sequence data and 95 million to 140 million unique TCR beta sequences obtained from about 170 million T cells. A later analysis re-analyzed previously published TCR beta repertoires from 666 donors and added high-resolution HLA genotyping to study TCR occurrence patterns. Among some 400 genotyped donors of the cohort, an average of around 250,000 unique TCR beta nucleotide sequences was sequenced per donor, of which about 20% were non-productive. Typing coverage differed by locus: A, B, C, DRB1 and DQB1 were typed in roughly 620-630 donors, DQA1 in 500 to 550, DPA1 in around 610, and DPB1 in just under 480. The genetic ancestry cluster associated with self-reported Caucasian donors included 65% to 90% of the approximately 430 genotyped donors. Both class I and class II loci were covered by HLA typing, at four-digit resolution. An earlier analysis of more than 450 of the donors used high-throughput TCR beta sequencing to judge whether each TCR beta V gene segment behaved as functional or pseudogenic. Several DR-DQ haplotypes were handled as single units for association and clustering because linkage in the cohort was strong. Besides the first cohort of approximately 710 subjects, a separate validation cohort made up of 95 to 150 different subjects was used. Using immunosequencing, the study profiled T cell repertoires from fewer than 850 subjects and related those repertoires to cytomegalovirus serostatus. Rather than using new phenotypic data, the later analysis identified candidate immune exposures from TCR beta sequences and from how often those sequences occurred across donors. Alongside the repertoire data, information on donor age, sex, ethnicity and CMV serostatus was compiled. Roughly 300 gigabases of sequencing data and approximately 93 million unique TCR sequences were included in an early release covering roughly 600 HLA-typed donors. The study combined high-throughput TCR immunosequencing, statistical association of individual TCRs with disease status, and machine learning to predict cytomegalovirus infection status. The study aimed to test whether cataloging public T cell receptors could reveal signatures of past pathogen exposure. Every repertoire in the discovery cohort had been generated on one and the same sequencing platform. Genome-wide SNP genotypes for about three fifths of the 666 donors were used in a later genetic analysis, which treated that subset as a discovery cohort.

Points on this clone: It has no known antigen specificity. Nothing much larger sits one base from this clone, and base qualities are not available.

What the work shows at the level of the full study, not this receptor alone: The study gave a list of 150 to 200 TCR beta chains associated with cytomegalovirus. Strong co-occurrence of HLA alleles, especially DR and DQ, made assigning TCR associations to individual alleles difficult. Immune exposure information for the cohort was limited to CMV serostatus. The authors suggested that the approach could potentially be extended to other disease states and immunological phenotypes. A further reported finding was that TCR beta sequences accurately predicted the HLA-A and HLA-B alleles for most subjects in the first cohort. In vitro tests confirmed that a few of the cytomegalovirus-associated TCR beta chains recognize cytomegalovirus antigens. Correlated functional status among segregating V segments might reflect linkage disequilibrium, but an unknown experimental factor could not be ruled out. Presence/absence analyses assumed roughly uniform sequencing depth across donors, an assumption that may not hold. In a later genetic analysis, fewer N-insertions in productive TCRs were reported among donors in an Asian-associated ancestry cluster than the roughly 640-donor mean. The cohort was sequenced for TCR beta chains only, and without alpha or paired-chain data the features that could be detected were limited. Specific HLA alleles were associated with 15,000 to 20,000 TCR beta sequences at a false discovery rate of 0.05 in a later analysis. Some IMGT-functional V segments, including TRBV6-2 and TRBV6-3, could not be distinguished by the 87-base-pair reads and were therefore excluded. According to a later analysis, TCR association rates differed among HLA loci, with DRB1 alleles showing the most associated TCRs and HLA-C alleles showing the fewest. Compared with equally common non-associated chains, HLA-associated TCR beta chains in a later analysis were more clonally expanded and had lower generation probabilities. A cluster of highly shared sequence variants was judged likely to be a technical artifact of the sequencing pipeline. HLA typing was unavailable for some donors at each locus, so association tests used only the typed subset. The classifier was reported to diagnose cytomegalovirus status with high specificity and sensitivity in both the original and validation cohorts. According to a later analysis, most CMV-associated TCR beta chains appeared to be HLA-restricted, and the HLA associations seemed to be driven largely by CMV exposure. Most TCR sequences were seen in very few donors, while some public TCRs were found in many individuals. V-gene and J-gene trimming of TCR beta chains was associated with a missense DCLRE1C variant in a later genetic analysis, and the association was replicated in an independent cohort. An earlier analysis of some 560 of the donors showed that most TCR beta V segments appeared in productive rearrangements either about 87% or about 30% of the time, which broadly matched IMGT annotations. Several of the top co-occurrence clusters appeared to be linked to parvovirus B19, influenza, CMV and Epstein-Barr virus, according to a later analysis. Because counts were too low, seventeen rarely observed V segments, including chromosome 9 orphons, were left out of the earlier analysis of several hundred of the donors.

The cohort was made up of 500 to 850 healthy bone marrow donors. At the time of sampling, every cohort member was nominally healthy, though immune exposures that went unrecorded were likely present. The donor tested CMV seropositive and was one of the 289 seropositive cohort members. A peripheral blood sample was collected from each donor, and TCR beta sequencing was performed on peripheral blood mononuclear cells. The Qiagen DNeasy Blood Extraction Kit was used to extract genomic DNA from the blood cell samples. Ends trimmed: V by 0 bases, J by 8 bases; bases unmatched to a gene: 7. Reading the germline V gene gives CDR1 MGHRA and CDR2 YSYEKL. Its CDR3 holds 17 amino acids, cysteine through phenylalanine. The DNA shown is the 51-base CDR3, in frame from base 1. The library was obtained by the immunoSEQ multiplex PCR assay. For the multiplex PCR, a mixture combining 60 forward primers for TCR Vbeta segments and 13 reverse primers for TCR Jbeta segments was used. A multiplex PCR assay on genomic DNA amplified the CDR3 region of rearranged TCR beta genes. Amplified TCR beta libraries were sequenced as 87-base-pair reads on the Illumina HiSeq System. The authors' pipeline ran thus. In a later analysis, some 80 million unique TCR beta chains were counted across the approximately 670 repertoires, and about 9.9 million of these chains were shared by at least two donors. Raw reads were error-corrected and collapsed into unique sequences by a nearest-neighbor algorithm in which closely related sequences were merged to remove PCR and sequencing errors. Alignment of CDR3 sequences to IMGT reference sequences was used to assign V, D and J gene segments. For a sequence to be retained, at least a six-nucleotide match to both a V gene segment and a J gene segment was required. A rearrangement was called productive if the CDR3 had no stop codons and remained in frame with V and J, and every other rearrangement was called non-productive. Following IMGT convention, CDR3 was defined as the stretch from the second conserved V-encoded cysteine up to the conserved J-encoded phenylalanine. Sequences without an unambiguous match to a single V gene segment were excluded from the earlier analysis of approximately 600 of the donors. In an earlier analysis of about 590 of the donors, a V segment was called functional when productive rearrangements were above 56.7%, and segregating when the standard deviation between donors exceeded 5%. To diagnose cytomegalovirus status from the catalog of TCR beta chain sequences, a statistical classification framework was built. In a later analysis, V and J genes were assigned by comparing TCR nucleotide sequences against IMGT/GENE-DB human TR gene sequences. Using the TCRdist pipeline, a later analysis assigned CDR3 sequences along with most-parsimonious VDJ recombination scenarios. In a later analysis, every TCR beta chain was defined by the combination of its CDR3 amino acid sequence and its V-gene family, and reads without a unique V-gene family were dropped. As a way to deal with suspected cross-contamination and a sequencing artifact, a later analysis dropped 592 nucleotide sequences that were highly shared and had low generation probability. In a later analysis, a clonal expansion index was calculated for each public chain from normalized within-repertoire ranks of inferred template counts. Generation probabilities in a later analysis came from a VDJ recombination model fitted to out-of-frame rearrangements, and those results were checked against IGoR. A later analysis scored TCR-TCR, TCR-HLA and TCR-CMV co-occurrence with hypergeometric tests, applying a repertoire-size bias correction to TCR pairs. To estimate false discovery rates, a later analysis permuted the HLA or CMV assignments 20 times. A later analysis grouped co-occurring TCRs with DBSCAN, adding TCRdist sequence similarity when clustering within HLA-allele-positive subsets. Repertoires with fewer than 30,000 or more than 120,000 public chains were left out of co-occurrence clustering, as were about five repertoires with anomalous nucleotide sharing. Here the immuneACCESS table is served through TCRdb, limited to in-frame sequences with V and J called. Missing clones are a known gap in these copies; in checked studies unresolved V genes cover under half, and the rest lacks a known reason. The V and J calls and clone size are taken from that table; D and trimming were inferred from the DNA. Present in this sample are 40,000 to 55,000 clones, about 60% of which were seen just once. The ten largest make up 12% of the sample.

The TCR comes from a man between 60 and 70 years old in good health and CMV-seropositive. The chain couples TRBV4-1 to TRBJ2-1; TRBD2 agrees with 13 junctional bases. The specimen sequenced was PBMCs. The DNA sequence follows: TGCGCCAGCAGCCAAGAAAGCGTACTAGCGGGGGGGGATGAGCAGTTCTTC. It translates as CASSQESVLAGGDEQFF.